The rows below give T cell receptor beta chains drawn from one sample of a study of cytomegalovirus exposure and HLA in healthy donors. Libraries were prepared by immunoSEQ multiplex PCR; TCRdb keeps only in-frame clonotypes and omits some of them. In the table there are around 150,000 clones, roughly 80% of which are singletons. What was sequenced was PBMCs. The receptors originated from a female donor in good health and CMV-seronegative. CDR3s include the opening cysteine and the closing phenylalanine or tryptophan. A D gene is named only where the DNA matches it firmly. A row's size may be missing; if present it is once, few, many or a size class.

v_call: TRBV29-1; j_call: TRBJ1-2; d_call: -; clone_size: -; cdr3_aa: CSGWGGGYTF; cdr3_nt: TGCAGCGGATGGGGGGGTGGCTACACCTTC
v_call: TRBV2; j_call: TRBJ1-1; d_call: -; clone_size: -; cdr3_aa: CASQIIGVGTEAFF; cdr3_nt: TGTGCCAGCCAAATTATCGGGGTGGGAACTGAAGCTTTCTTT
v_call: TRBV5-1; j_call: TRBJ2-6; d_call: TRBD2; clone_size: -; cdr3_aa: CASSLGYSGGANGLTF; cdr3_nt: TGCGCCAGCAGCTTGGGGTATTCGGGAGGGGCCAACGGCCTGACTTTC
v_call: TRBV5-1; j_call: TRBJ2-2; d_call: -; clone_size: few; cdr3_aa: CASSLKISGSYTGELFF; cdr3_nt: TGCGCCAGCAGCTTGAAGATCTCAGGGTCTTACACCGGGGAGCTGTTTTTT
v_call: TRBV21-1; j_call: TRBJ2-3; d_call: -; clone_size: -; cdr3_aa: CASSKAPSGKDTQYF; cdr3_nt: TGTGCCAGCAGCAAAGCCCCTAGCGGGAAAGATACGCAGTATTTT
v_call: TRBV7-9; j_call: TRBJ1-2; d_call: TRBD1; clone_size: -; cdr3_aa: CASSPLSDRALPYGYTF; cdr3_nt: TGTGCCAGCAGTCCACTATCGGACAGGGCGCTACCCTATGGCTACACCTTC
v_call: TRBV6-6; j_call: TRBJ1-2; d_call: TRBD1; clone_size: -; cdr3_aa: CASSFPSGTVYGYTF; cdr3_nt: TGTGCCAGCAGTTTTCCTTCCGGGACAGTCTATGGCTACACCTTC
v_call: TRBV29-1; j_call: TRBJ1-2; d_call: -; clone_size: few; cdr3_aa: CSAPLNADGYTF; cdr3_nt: TGCAGCGCCCCTCTCAACGCGGATGGCTACACCTTC
v_call: TRBV4-1; j_call: TRBJ2-5; d_call: TRBD2; clone_size: -; cdr3_aa: CASSQDPAGGRGVETQYF; cdr3_nt: TGCGCCAGCAGCCAAGATCCAGCGGGGGGGCGTGGGGTCGAGACCCAGTACTTC
v_call: TRBV2; j_call: TRBJ2-7; d_call: TRBD1; clone_size: -; cdr3_aa: CASGRDRGEQYF; cdr3_nt: TGTGCCAGCGGGAGGGACAGGGGCGAGCAGTACTTC
v_call: TRBV6-1; j_call: TRBJ2-7; d_call: TRBD1; clone_size: -; cdr3_aa: CASSIRDRVREQYF; cdr3_nt: TGTGCCAGCAGTATTAGGGACAGGGTACGCGAGCAGTACTTC
v_call: TRBV5-1; j_call: TRBJ1-1; d_call: -; clone_size: -; cdr3_aa: CASSFNAVWDTEAFF; cdr3_nt: TGCGCCAGCAGCTTTAACGCGGTATGGGACACTGAAGCTTTCTTT
v_call: TRBV30; j_call: TRBJ1-5; d_call: -; clone_size: -; cdr3_aa: CAWSSRENQPQHF; cdr3_nt: TGTGCCTGGAGCTCCAGGGAAAATCAGCCCCAGCATTTT
v_call: TRBV4-2; j_call: TRBJ2-7; d_call: -; clone_size: few; cdr3_aa: CASSQVSSEQYF; cdr3_nt: TGTGCCAGCAGCCAAGTCTCTTCCGAGCAGTACTTC